The 20 T cell receptor beta chains below all came from one sample that was sequenced in a study of tumor-infiltrating lymphocytes in primary liver carcinoma. It was from roughly 20-30 mg of unsorted bulk tissue that RNA and DNA were co-extracted. Constant-region priming of around 530 ng total RNA yielded TCR beta cDNA. Modified slightly, ARM-PCR produced TCR beta libraries over three nested multiplex PCR rounds. TRBV1-TRBV30 forward primers and a C-beta reverse primer were used in the first two PCR rounds, which each ran for about 9 cycles. TCRdb itself ran the multiplex PCR reads through MiXCR, one entry per CDR3 protein. The data contain tens of thousands of distinct CDR3 sequences, around 70% of them singletons. The source material was liver tumor tissue from sampling region 1. Subset denoted: tumor region T1, superior pole. The receptors were gathered from a man between 35 and 55 years old with primary liver carcinoma and hepatitis B virus infection.

As to this clonotype: With a much larger clone just one base away, this may be a read error. The rearrangement joins TRBV28 to TRBJ1-2; 8 bases align to TRBD1. The CDR3 totals 14 residues. The germline CDR1 and CDR2 sequences are MDHEN and SYDVKM. The chain's CDR3 is CSSQKGDRSYGYTF. The DNA for the CDR3 is TGTTCCAGCCAAAAAGGGGACAGGTCCTATGGCTACACCTTC.

About this clonotype: At one boundary the junction diverges from the germline segment, which might be a read error. The V gene is TRBV12-3 or TRBV12-4, the J gene TRBJ2-1, with D possibly being TRBD1 or TRBD2 (5 bases each). The CDR3 loop spans 14 amino acids. In nucleotides, the CDR3 is TGTGCCAGTAATACATGTCAGAGGGGTAATGGGCAGTTCTTC. Protein sequence: CASNTCQRGNGQFF.

This chain links TRBV11-2 with TRBJ2-6; D gene unclear. V shed 10 bases and J shed 0 bases, with 13 bases lying between them. Germline V lookup: CDR1 SGHAT, CDR2 FQNNGV. This CDR3 contains 15 residues. DNA of the CDR3: TGTGCCACTCAACGGCCGCGCTCTGGGGCCAACGTCCTGACTTTC. Translating it yields CATQRPRSGANVLTF.

The sample holds a few counts of this clonotype. The rearrangement uses TRBV2 and TRBJ1-1; D gene uncertain. The germline gives CDR1 SNHLY, CDR2 FYNNEI. The CDR3 runs to 12 residues. Trimming cost V 7 bases and J 2 bases, with 8 bases left between them. CDR3: CASKAGNTEAFF. The CDR3 region has the DNA TGTGCCAGCAAAGCGGGCAACACTGAAGCTTTCTTT.

Note on this clonotype: The CDR3 does not close with the conserved phenylalanine or tryptophan, likely indicating a read error. The chain joins TRBV6-5 to TRBJ2-7; D is possibly TRBD2 (5 bases). The CDR3 spans 14 residues. V was shortened by 0 bases and J by 2 bases, with 8 bases between the two germline ends. Germline CDR1 is MNHEY and CDR2 is SVGAGI. CDR3 DNA: TGTGCCAGCAGTTACTCCGGGGTGACCTACGAGCAGTACTTA. Amino acid sequence: CASSYSGVTYEQYL.

This clonotype was detected many times. The V call is TRBV5-6, the J call TRBJ1-5, with no clear D. The V end lost 6 bases, the J end lost 0 bases, and 19 bases lay between the germline ends. CDR3 length equals 17 residues. CDR1 is SGHDT, CDR2 YYEEEE, per germline. CDR3 coding DNA: TGTGCCAGCATTTTGTACCGAGGGAGGCGTAGCAATCAGCCCCAGCATTTT. Its protein product is CASILYRGRRSNQPQHF.

Concerning this clonotype itself: An end of the junction differs from the germline gene, which may be a read error. The rearrangement joins TRBV11-2 to TRBJ2-1; D unclear. The V gene's germline CDR1 is SGHAT and CDR2 FQNNGV. The CDR3 sequence is 12 residues long. The chain's CDR3 is CASSLVRNEQFF. The CDR3 DNA reads as TGTGCCAGCAGCTTAGTCAGGAATGAACAGTTCTTT.

The gene calls are TRBV6-2 or TRBV6-3 and TRBJ2-5; either TRBD1 or TRBD2 may fit D (5 bases each). The J call may be faulty, since TRBJ2-1 better matches the DNA end. The CDR3 length is 15 residues. The germline V gene has CDR1 MNHEY and CDR2 SVGEGT. Here the CDR3 reads CASSYPHGPPGTQFF. The CDR3 coding sequence is TGTGCCAGCAGTTACCCTCATGGACCGCCGGGGACCCAGTTCTTC.

V usage is TRBV11-2 and J usage is TRBJ2-7, with 9 bases that match TRBD1. The CDR3 consists of 15 residues. Trimming cost V 5 bases and J 3 bases; bases outside gene matches: 8. Germline loops: CDR1 SGHAT, CDR2 FQNNGV. The CDR3 sequence: CASSTRDRDFYEQYF. The CDR3 region has the DNA TGTGCCAGCAGCACCCGGGACAGGGACTTCTACGAGCAGTACTTC.

This clonotype is medium-sized. J is TRBJ2-5 and V is TRBV11-2; D is perhaps TRBD1 (6 bases). The CDR3 totals 17 residues. Germline V gene lookup returns CDR1 SGHAT and CDR2 FQNNGV. V lost 5 bases and J lost 4, with 23 bases in between. The CDR3 coding sequence is TGTGCCAGCAGCCTGGGGGCGGCAGGGCATATCGGAGAGACCCAGTACTTC. Encoded protein: CASSLGAAGHIGETQYF.

This sequence joins TRBV20-1 and TRBJ2-7, with 11 bases fitting TRBD2. The CDR3 totals 11 residues. Germline V gene sequence: CDR1 DFQATT, CDR2 SNEGSKA (reference sequence). The V segment lost 7 bases and the J segment 6 bases; nucleotides outside the gene matches: 2. DNA of the CDR3: TGCAGTGGACTAGCGGGATTCGAGCAGTACTTC. This sequence encodes CSGLAGFEQYF.

On this clonotype itself: A junction boundary mismatches the germline segment, possibly from a read error. The genes are TRBV11-2 and TRBJ1-1; D gene uncertain. Germline V CDR1 and CDR2: SGHAT, FQNNGV. The CDR3 extends over 14 amino acids. CDR3 amino acids: CASSLDGRNTEAFF. The CDR3 DNA reads TGCGCCAGCAGTTTAGATGGAAGGAACACTGAAGCTTTCTTT.

The table lists this clonotype with many counts. The rearrangement joins TRBV4-1 to TRBJ2-2; D might be TRBD1 (6 bases). The CDR3 runs to 16 residues. CDR1 MGHRA and CDR2 YSYEKL come from the germline V gene. Trimming shortened V by 4 bases and J by 0 bases, and 12 bases separated the two germline ends. CDR3 loop: CASSPQGQTNTGELFF. The DNA for the CDR3 is TGCGCCAGCAGCCCACAGGGTCAGACGAACACCGGGGAGCTGTTTTTT.

A remark on this clonotype: The junction departs from the called germline gene at one end, perhaps through a read error. CDR3 region: CASSPPTSGSIDTRYF. CDR3 bases: TGTGCCAGCAGCCCCCCGACTAGCGGTAGCATAGATACGCGGTATTTT. The V and J genes are TRBV11-2 and TRBJ2-3, with TRBD2 matching over 9 bases. CDR1 and CDR2 (germline): SGHAT, FQNNGV. This CDR3 spans 16 amino acids.

In its sample, this clonotype was seen once. This chain connects TRBV21-1 to TRBJ2-7; TRBD1 reflects the table's D call only, with no check against the DNA. TRBV21-1 is designated a pseudogene. The CDR3 is 11 amino acids. This chain's CDR3 is CASAQQGEQYF. The CDR3 bases are TGTGCTAGCGCACAACAGGGGGAGCAGTACTTC.

Of note for this clonotype: The junction and the germline gene differ at one end; a read error may be behind it. In nucleotides, the CDR3 is TGTACCAGCAGCCAAGATCTCAGGAGTACCTACGAGCAGTACTTC. Its translation: CTSSQDLRSTYEQYF. The rearrangement links TRBV4-2 to TRBJ2-7; D is unresolved. Looked up from germline, CDR1 is LGHNA and CDR2 is YNFKEQ. The CDR3 extends over 15 amino acids.

In the case of this clonotype: One end of the junction varies from germline; a read error may be responsible. The chain uses TRBV4-1 and TRBJ1-1; 11 bases are a match to TRBD1. The CDR3 runs to 17 residues. CDR1 is MGHRA and CDR2 is YSYEKL in the germline V gene. Here the CDR3 DNA reads TGCGCCAGGAGCCAAGCGGGACAGGGGGTCATGAATACTGAAGCTTTCTTT. It yields the protein CARSQAGQGVMNTEAFF.

Only one count was recorded for this clonotype. In this CDR3 the conserved last residue, phenylalanine or tryptophan, is missing, so a read error is likely. This sequence joins TRBV12-3 or TRBV12-4 and TRBJ1-5; the D is unclear. The V gene lost 9 bases and the J gene lost 4 bases, with 16 bases spanning the gap. This CDR3 has 14 residues. CDR3 coding DNA: TGTGCCAGTAGCAAGGGCCCAAGTAATCAGCCCCAGCATTCT. Amino acid sequence: CASSKGPSNQPQHS.

Of note for this clonotype: One end of the junction varies from germline; a read error may be responsible. The chain joins TRBV6-6 to TRBJ1-5; unclear D gene. Per germline, CDR1 MNHNY and CDR2 SVGAGI (reference sequence). CDR3 length: 13 residues. Written as DNA, the CDR3 is TGTGCCAGCAGGCCGACGTCTAATCAGCCCCGGTGTTTT. Its translation is CASRPTSNQPRCF.

Note on this clonotype: One end of the junction fails to match germline, which may point to a read error. This sequence joins TRBV6-2 or TRBV6-3 and TRBJ2-7, with 7 bases that match TRBD2. The CDR3 has 15 residues. CDR1 and CDR2 from the germline V gene are MNHEY and SVGEGT. The CDR3 is CVSRRERDLTYEHCF. CDR3 nucleotide sequence: TGTGTCAGCAGACGCGAGCGGGATCTAACCTACGAGCACTGCTTC.